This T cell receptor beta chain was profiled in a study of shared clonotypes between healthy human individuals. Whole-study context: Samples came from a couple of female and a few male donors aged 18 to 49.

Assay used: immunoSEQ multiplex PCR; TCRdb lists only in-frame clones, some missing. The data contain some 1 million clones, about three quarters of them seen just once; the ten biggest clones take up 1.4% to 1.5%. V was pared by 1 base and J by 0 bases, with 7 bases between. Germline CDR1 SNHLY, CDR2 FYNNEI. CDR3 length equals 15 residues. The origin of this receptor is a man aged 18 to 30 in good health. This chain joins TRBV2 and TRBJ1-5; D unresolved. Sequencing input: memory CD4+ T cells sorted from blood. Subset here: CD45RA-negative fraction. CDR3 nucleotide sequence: TGTGCCAGCAGTGAAGGAGGGTTTAGCAATCAGCCCCAGCATTTT. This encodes CASSEGGFSNQPQHF.